This T cell receptor (beta chain) was found in a study of shared clonotypes between healthy human individuals. Each PCR replicate from the sorted subsets contained 150 to 200 ng DNA, which is some 30,000 T cell genomes. Some clones are missing from TCRdb's copy, which holds only in-frame ones; the method was immunoSEQ multiplex PCR. Of 2 million to 2.5 million clones listed, about nine tenths are singletons. The germline CDR1 and CDR2 sequences are MNHNS and SASEGT. The germline V and J ends were trimmed by 3 bases and 2 bases, with 7 bases remaining between them. The CDR3 runs 13 residues. The clonotype comes from a man younger than 30 in good health. Some clones in this sample may be carry-over from other donors' samples. This chain joins TRBV6-1 and TRBJ2-5, with D unresolved. The source material was naive CD4+ T cells from PBMCs. Regarding subset: CD45RA+ positively selected. The CDR3 region has the DNA TGTGCCAGCAGTGATTGGCCTCAAGAGACCCAGTACTTC. Translation gives CASSDWPQETQYF.